These 12 T cell receptor beta chains were all obtained from the same sample, sequenced in a study of shared clonotypes between healthy human individuals. TCRdb's copy holds only in-frame clones and misses some; the assay was immunoSEQ multiplex PCR. The sample contains over a million clones, roughly 97% of which appear only once. The specimen sequenced was naive CD4+ T cells sorted from blood. Described subset: CD45RA+ positively selected. These receptor sequences come from a man aged 25-45 years in good health.

The chain recombines TRBV28 with TRBJ1-2; no clear D gene. Germline loops: CDR1 MDHEN, CDR2 SYDVKM. V lost 4 bases and J lost 0, with 15 bases in between. The CDR3 totals 16 residues. The CDR3 is CASSSGVLRANYGYTF. CDR3 nucleotide sequence: TGTGCCAGCAGTTCCGGAGTTCTAAGAGCTAACTATGGCTACACCTTC.

This clone has only a few counts. V gene TRBV7-9 combines with J gene TRBJ2-7; D not certain. Trimming stripped 2 bases from V and 4 bases from J, with 6 bases between. Germline CDR1 and CDR2: SEHNR and FQNEAQ (reference sequence). This CDR3 is 12 amino acids long. CDR3 DNA: TGTGCCAGCAGCTTAAACCCTTACGAGCAGTACTTC. This encodes CASSLNPYEQYF.

V usage is TRBV27 and J usage is TRBJ2-3, with TRBD2 matching over 12 bases. V trimming: 3 bases; J trimming: 6 bases; junction bases outside the gene matches: 16. Per the germline V gene, CDR1 is MNHEY and CDR2 is SMNVEV (reference sequence). The CDR3 is made up of 19 amino acids. CDR3 sequence: CASSFRIPGLAGSLDTQYF. The CDR3, as DNA: TGTGCCAGCAGTTTCCGGATTCCGGGACTAGCGGGTAGTCTGGATACGCAGTATTTT.

This rearrangement joins TRBV6-6 to TRBJ2-3; D uncertain. The V and J ends lost 5 bases and 2 bases respectively, with 5 bases between them. The CDR3 covers 12 residues. The germline gives CDR1 MNHNY, CDR2 SVGAGI (reference sequence). The CDR3 DNA sequence: TGTGCCAGCAGTCTTTTCACAGATACGCAGTATTTT. It encodes CASSLFTDTQYF.

CDR3 coding DNA: TGCGCCAGCAGCCAAGATATTGGCAGCACCTACGAGCAGTACTTC. This sequence encodes CASSQDIGSTYEQYF. This rearrangement joins TRBV4-3 to TRBJ2-7, with D uncertain. The CDR3 covers 15 residues. CDR1 and CDR2 from the germline V gene are LGHNA and YSLEER. Trimming cost V 0 bases and J 2 bases, with 11 bases left between them.

The chain employs TRBV28 and TRBJ1-5; D may be TRBD1 (5 bases). The CDR3 spans 16 residues. Trimming took off 3 bases at V and 10 bases at J, with 22 bases between the two ends. CDR1 and CDR2 (germline): MDHEN, SYDVKM. CDR3 sequence (DNA): TGTGCCAGCAGTTTTCTCTATACAGGAGGTATCGAACCCCAGCATTTT. Protein: CASSFLYTGGIEPQHF.

The chain couples TRBV7-9 to TRBJ2-1; 8 positions agree with TRBD2. The CDR3 has 13 amino acids. CDR1 and CDR2 (germline): SEHNR, FQNEAQ (reference sequence). The junction had 8 bases not matched to a gene; V was cut back by 8 bases and J by 8 bases. CDR3 coding DNA: TGTGCCAGCCAGCGGGAGAGTTTTTATGAGCAGTTCTTC. As protein: CASQRESFYEQFF.

The chain has TRBV5-1 and TRBJ1-1; TRBD1 is a possible D gene (5 bases). Per the germline V gene, CDR1 is SGHRS and CDR2 is YFSETQ. The CDR3 loop spans 15 amino acids. Trimming took 4 bases from V and 1 from J, leaving 14 bases between them. This chain's CDR3 is CASSTSGLGNTEAFF. In nucleotides, the CDR3 is TGCGCCAGCAGCACATCGGGACTGGGGAACACTGAAGCTTTCTTT.

The chain has TRBV11-3 and TRBJ2-1, with D tentatively TRBD1 or TRBD2 (8 bases each). Germline V CDR1 and CDR2: SGHNT, YENEEA. Trimming took 0 bases from V and 2 from J, leaving 20 bases between them. This CDR3 is 19 amino acids long. The CDR3 bases are TGTGCCAGCAGCTTAGAGGGACTAGGACAGGGTGTACCCTACAATGAGCAGTTCTTC. It specifies CASSLEGLGQGVPYNEQFF.

The V call is TRBV18, the J call TRBJ2-2, with a tentative D call TRBD1 (6 bases). V lost 4 bases, J lost 11 bases, and 11 bases lay in between. The CDR3 spans 12 residues. Germline V CDR1 and CDR2: KGHSH, LQKENI. The CDR3 region is CASSQQGFELFF. The DNA of the CDR3 is TGTGCCAGCTCACAACAGGGTTTTGAGCTGTTTTTT. Full variable domain (rest looked up from reference TRBV18 and TRBJ2-2): NAGVMQNPRHLVRRRGQEARLRCSPMKGHSHVYWYRQLPEEGLKFMVYLQKENIIDESGMPKERFSAEFPKEGPSILRIQQVVRGDSAAYFCASSQQGFELFFGEGSRLTVL.

The V call is TRBV19, the J call TRBJ1-1, with D perhaps matching TRBD1 (6 bases). The germline CDR1 and CDR2 sequences are LNHDA and SQIVND (reference sequence). CDR3 length: 14 residues. Trimming removed 7 bases from V and 5 bases from J, with 17 bases in between. For the CDR3, the DNA is TGTGCCAGTACGCGGGGGCGGGATAGTACTGAAGCTTTCTTT. It specifies CASTRGRDSTEAFF.

The V gene is TRBV2, the J gene TRBJ1-2; D unresolved. V lost 11 bases to trimming and J lost 8 bases, with 12 bases between them. CDR3 size: 10 residues. Germline V CDR1 and CDR2: SNHLY, FYNNEI. The CDR3 spells CARRQSGYTF. In DNA form, the CDR3 reads TGTGCCCGCCGCCAGTCCGGCTACACCTTC.